This entry concerns a single TCR beta chain. CDR3-region Arm-PCR and iRepertoire HTBI primers produced the TCR beta libraries. In TCRdb, the multiplex PCR reads were re-called with MiXCR into one record per CDR3 protein. The table lists under 250,000 distinct CDR3 sequences, roughly 21% of them singletons. The data belong to a study of regulatory T cells in long-lasting Graves disease. Time point reported: newly diagnosed GD, antithyroid drugs for less than 3 months. PBMC-derived RNA was used for the TCR library. The CDR3 runs 11 residues. Germline CDR1 SEHNR, CDR2 FQNEAQ (reference sequence). The germline V and J ends were trimmed by 6 bases and 4 bases, with 6 bases remaining between them.

Sequencing was performed on peripheral blood mononuclear cells (PBMCs), taken at new diagnosis, from a patient treated with antithyroid drugs. This sequence was found in a female donor with Graves disease. The chain is built from TRBV7-9 and TRBJ1-1; the D is unclear. The CDR3 bases are TGTGCCAGCAGTCTGACCACTGAAGCTTTCTTT. Its protein is CASSLTTEAFF.